This TCR beta chain was obtained from a study of T cell changes during pregnancy in multiple sclerosis (dated by TCRdb to about 2019). The study in broad terms: The study looked at changes in the T cell repertoire across pregnancy in women with multiple sclerosis.

The library came from the immunoSEQ multiplex PCR assay. TCRdb stores this immuneACCESS table with in-frame sequences only. Part of the clones is absent; in the studies checked, under half of the shortfall reflects unresolved V genes, and no reason is known for the rest. For this sample there are about 22,000 clones; 80% to 95% appear just once. Roughly 7% of the sample is in the top ten clones. This clone has just one count. It lacks a known antigen. Within one base of it there is no much larger clone, and no base qualities were kept. This material consisted of CD8+ T cells from peripheral blood mononuclear cells, taken in the third trimester of pregnancy. This clonotype was sampled from a female donor with multiple sclerosis, enrolled in a pregnancy study.

The DNA sequence follows: TGCGCCAGCAGTGAGGGAATAGGGGAGGAAGGTGAAGCTTTCTTT. Translated, it gives CASSEGIGEEGEAFF. The chain couples TRBV10-1 to TRBJ1-1, and the D gene may be TRBD1, 5 bases matching. Including the terminal cysteine and phenylalanine, the CDR3 comprises 15 residues. Of the read, only the CDR3 DNA is kept; its 45 bases are in frame from base 1. Trimming removed 2 bases from V and 7 bases from J, leaving 17 bases between the germline ends. In the germline V gene (reference sequence), CDR1 corresponds to WNHNN and CDR2 to SYGVQD.